Listed here are 10 T cell receptor beta chains from one sample, sequenced in a study of blood T cell repertoires in COVID-19 (dated by TCRdb to about 2020). Preparation of the library involved the immunoSEQ multiplex PCR assay. Imported from immuneACCESS, the table was reduced by TCRdb to in-frame sequences with V and J called. These copies leave out some clones; in studies compared against another copy, an unresolved V gene accounts for under half, and the cause of the remainder is not known. This sample gives some 42,000 clones in total; roughly nine tenths of them show up just once. 0.3% to 0.5% of the sample belongs to the ten largest clones. What was sequenced was peripheral blood. The receptors here all came from a human donor in a cohort sampled during active COVID-19.

The genes are TRBV7-7 and TRBJ2-7; D could derive from TRBD1 or TRBD2 (9 bases each). Trimming left V 5 bases short and J 2 bases short, with 28 bases between. The CDR3 is 19 amino acids. The germline V gene has CDR1 SSHAT and CDR2 FNYEAQ (reference sequence). Here the CDR3 reads CASSPRDRVPSGEPYEQYF. Written as DNA, the CDR3 is TGTGCCAGCAGCCCCCGGGACAGGGTGCCTAGCGGGGAACCCTACGAGCAGTACTTC.

The CDR3 is CASSQGATTDSNQPQHF. Here the CDR3 DNA reads TGCGCCAGCAGCCAAGGAGCCACCACAGATAGCAATCAGCCCCAGCATTTT. This sequence joins TRBV4-1 and TRBJ1-5; D is unresolved. This CDR3 has 17 residues. The ends were cut back, 1 base at V and 0 bases at J, with 13 bases in the middle. Germline V gene data show CDR1 as MGHRA and CDR2 as YSYEKL.

The chain has TRBV10-3 and TRBJ2-7, with 10 bases matching TRBD1. Germline V gives CDR1 ENHRY, CDR2 SYGVKD. J was trimmed by 3 bases and V by 8 bases; bases with no gene match: 4. This CDR3 is 13 amino acids long. The CDR3 is CAIGGTGDYEQYF. As DNA, the CDR3 is TGTGCCATCGGCGGGACAGGGGACTACGAGCAGTACTTC.

J is TRBJ2-7 and V is TRBV7-2; TRBD2 might be the D (5 bases). The V gene's germline CDR1 is SGHTA and CDR2 FQGNSA. The CDR3 length is 12 residues. The V end lost 7 bases, the J end lost 5 bases, and 12 bases lay between the germline ends. CDR3: CASTPGRNEQYF. The CDR3 coding sequence is TGTGCCAGCACTCCGGGGAGAAACGAGCAGTACTTC. The full variable domain, its missing parts supplied by reference TRBV7-2 and TRBJ2-7, is GAGVSQSPSNKVTEKGKDVELRCDPISGHTALYWYRQSLGQGLEFLIYFQGNSAPDKSGLPSDRFSAERTGGSVSTLTIQRTQQEDSAVYLCASTPGRNEQYFGPGTRLTVT.

Notes on this clone: One junction end disagrees with the germline gene, perhaps due to a read error. J is TRBJ1-2 and V is TRBV2; D remains ambiguous. Germline assignment: CDR1 SNHLY and CDR2 FYNNEI. The length of the CDR3 is 13 residues. The DNA of the CDR3 is TGTGCCAGCAGTGAAGCAACAACCCAACCCCATCTCTTC. Translating it yields CASSEATTQPHLF.

The J gene is TRBJ1-1, the V gene TRBV4-2, with D possibly being TRBD1 (6 bases). In germline, CDR1 is LGHNA, CDR2 YNFKEQ. V was cut by 2 bases and J by 7 bases, with 11 bases left in between. The CDR3 extends over 13 amino acids. CDR3: CASSQQGKVEAFF. The CDR3 bases are TGTGCCAGCAGCCAACAGGGGAAGGTTGAAGCTTTCTTT.

The chain is built from TRBV12-5 and TRBJ2-7, with 10 bases that match TRBD1. The CDR3 is 15 amino acids. V lost 3 bases and J lost 5; bases outside the gene matches: 7. CDR1 is LGHNT, CDR2 FRNRAP, per germline. The CDR3 sequence: CASGFSDRGHHEQYF. CDR3 in DNA: TGTGCTAGTGGTTTCTCCGACAGGGGGCATCACGAGCAGTACTTC.

CDR3 DNA sequence: TGCGCCAGCAGCCAAGAATACAGGGTCCAAGATACGCAGTATTTT. The encoded protein is CASSQEYRVQDTQYF. V gene TRBV4-3 combines with J gene TRBJ2-3; D possibly corresponds to TRBD1 (6 bases). Germline-derived CDR1 and CDR2 are LGHNA and YSLEER. This CDR3 has 15 residues. The V end lost 0 bases, the J end lost 5 bases, and 12 bases lay between the germline ends.

This sequence joins TRBV6-6 and TRBJ1-5; no clear D gene. Looked up from germline, CDR1 is MNHNY and CDR2 is SVGAGI (reference sequence). V was cut by 8 bases and J by 2 bases, with 7 bases left in between. The CDR3 runs to 12 residues. The CDR3 bases are TGTGCCAGCCACATTGGCAATCAGCCCCAGCATTTT. This translates into CASHIGNQPQHF.

This clone was recorded once. The chain links TRBV12-3 or TRBV12-4 to TRBJ1-1; D call uncertain. The CDR3 spans 12 residues. V lost 3 bases, J lost 1 base, and 3 bases lay in between. As DNA, the CDR3 is TGTGCCAGCAGTTTTCAGAACACTGAAGCTTTCTTT. Amino acids: CASSFQNTEAFF.